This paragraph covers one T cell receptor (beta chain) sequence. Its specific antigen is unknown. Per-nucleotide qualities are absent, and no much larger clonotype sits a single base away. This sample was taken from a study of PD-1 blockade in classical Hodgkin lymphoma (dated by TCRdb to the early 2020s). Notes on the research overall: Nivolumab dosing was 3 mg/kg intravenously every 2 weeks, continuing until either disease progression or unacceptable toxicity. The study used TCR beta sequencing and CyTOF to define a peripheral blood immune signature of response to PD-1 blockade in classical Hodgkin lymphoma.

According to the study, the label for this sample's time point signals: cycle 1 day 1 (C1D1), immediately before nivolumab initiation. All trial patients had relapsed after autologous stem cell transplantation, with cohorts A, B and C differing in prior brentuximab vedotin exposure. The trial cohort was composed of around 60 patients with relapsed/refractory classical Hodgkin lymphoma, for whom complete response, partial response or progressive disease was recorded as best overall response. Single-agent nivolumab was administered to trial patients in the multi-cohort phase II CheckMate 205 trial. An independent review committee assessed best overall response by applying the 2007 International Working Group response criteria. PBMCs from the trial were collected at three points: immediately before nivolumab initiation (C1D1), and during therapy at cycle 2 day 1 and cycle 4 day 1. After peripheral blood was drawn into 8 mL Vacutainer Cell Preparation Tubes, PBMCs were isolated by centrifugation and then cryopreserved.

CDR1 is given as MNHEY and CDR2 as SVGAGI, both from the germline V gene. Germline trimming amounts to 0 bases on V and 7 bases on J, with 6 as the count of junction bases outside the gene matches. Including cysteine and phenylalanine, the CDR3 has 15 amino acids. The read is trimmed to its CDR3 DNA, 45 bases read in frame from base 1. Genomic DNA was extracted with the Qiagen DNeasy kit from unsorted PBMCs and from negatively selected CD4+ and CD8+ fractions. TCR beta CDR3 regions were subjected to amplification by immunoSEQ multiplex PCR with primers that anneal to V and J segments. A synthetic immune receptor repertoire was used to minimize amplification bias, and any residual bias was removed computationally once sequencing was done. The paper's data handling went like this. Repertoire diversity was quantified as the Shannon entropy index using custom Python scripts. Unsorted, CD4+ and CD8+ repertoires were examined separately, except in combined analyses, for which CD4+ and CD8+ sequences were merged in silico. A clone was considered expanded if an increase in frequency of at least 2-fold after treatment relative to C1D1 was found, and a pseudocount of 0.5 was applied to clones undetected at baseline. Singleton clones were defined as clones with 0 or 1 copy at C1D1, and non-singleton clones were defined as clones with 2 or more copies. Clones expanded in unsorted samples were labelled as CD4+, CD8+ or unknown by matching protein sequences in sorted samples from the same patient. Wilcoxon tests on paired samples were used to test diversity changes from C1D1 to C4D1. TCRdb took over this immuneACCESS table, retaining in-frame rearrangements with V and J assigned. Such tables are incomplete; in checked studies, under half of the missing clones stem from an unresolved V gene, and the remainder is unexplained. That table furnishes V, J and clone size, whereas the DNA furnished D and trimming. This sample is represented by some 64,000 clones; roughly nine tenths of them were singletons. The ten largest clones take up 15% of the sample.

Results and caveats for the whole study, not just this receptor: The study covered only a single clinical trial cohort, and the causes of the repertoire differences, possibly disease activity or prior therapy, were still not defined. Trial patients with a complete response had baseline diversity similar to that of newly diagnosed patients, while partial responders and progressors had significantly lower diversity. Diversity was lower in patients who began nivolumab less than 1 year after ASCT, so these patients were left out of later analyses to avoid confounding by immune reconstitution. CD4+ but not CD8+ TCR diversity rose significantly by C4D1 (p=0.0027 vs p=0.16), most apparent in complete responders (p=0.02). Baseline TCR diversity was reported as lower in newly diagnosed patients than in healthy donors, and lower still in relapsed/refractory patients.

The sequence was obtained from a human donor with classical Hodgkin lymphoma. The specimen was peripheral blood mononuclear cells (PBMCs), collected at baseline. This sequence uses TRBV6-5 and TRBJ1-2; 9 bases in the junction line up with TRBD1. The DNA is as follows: TGTGCCAGCAGTTACTCGACAGGGGGGACGAGTGGCTACACCTTC. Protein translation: CASSYSTGGTSGYTF.